These T cell receptor beta chains were read from a single sample in a study of blood T cell repertoires in COVID-19. Using immunoSEQ multiplex PCR, the repertoire was profiled, and TCRdb retains in-frame clones only, with some absent. Among 150,000 or so clones, roughly 80% were seen once, and the ten largest hold around 4%. Sequenced sample: peripheral blood. The receptors here all came from an older woman with acute or convalescent COVID-19. Both conserved end residues are part of each CDR3. A D gene is named only where the DNA matches it firmly. Clone sizes are given selectively: once, few, many, or a class where the clone is expanded.

J: TRBJ2-5
V: TRBV11-2
D: NA
size: NA
CDR3: CASSLSPGVGETQYF
DNA: TGTGCCAGCAGCTTATCTCCCGGGGTGGGGGAGACCCAGTACTTC

J: TRBJ1-2
V: TRBV19
D: TRBD1
size: NA
CDR3: CASSKGTGGSDGYTF
DNA: TGTGCCAGTAGTAAGGGGACAGGGGGTAGTGATGGCTACACCTTC

J: TRBJ2-3
V: TRBV19
D: TRBD1
size: NA
CDR3: CASSLTGELADTQYF
DNA: TGTGCCAGTAGCTTGACAGGGGAATTGGCAGATACGCAGTATTTT

J: TRBJ1-2
V: TRBV12-3/TRBV12-4
D: NA
size: few
CDR3: CASSPGKGYTF
DNA: TGTGCCAGCAGTCCCGGTAAGGGCTACACCTTC

J: TRBJ1-3
V: TRBV10-3
D: NA
size: NA
CDR3: CAISAGVDGNTIYF
DNA: TGTGCCATCAGTGCCGGGGTGGATGGAAACACCATATATTTT

J: TRBJ1-1
V: TRBV5-6
D: NA
size: NA
CDR3: CASSPPSQGGAFF
DNA: TGTGCCAGCAGCCCTCCTTCTCAGGGTGGGGCTTTCTTT

J: TRBJ2-2
V: TRBV4-2
D: TRBD2
size: NA
CDR3: CASSQFLAGTGELFF
DNA: TGTGCCAGCAGCCAATTCCTAGCGGGAACCGGGGAGCTGTTTTTT

J: TRBJ1-2
V: TRBV28
D: TRBD1
size: NA
CDR3: CASSLARGLGSGYTF
DNA: TGTGCCAGCAGTTTGGCCAGGGGGCTGGGGAGCGGCTACACCTTC

J: TRBJ1-1
V: TRBV13
D: NA
size: many
CDR3: CASSGLAGSNTEAFF
DNA: TGTGCCAGCAGCGGATTGGCGGGGTCGAACACTGAAGCTTTCTTT

J: TRBJ1-4
V: TRBV2
D: NA
size: NA
CDR3: CASSEGRAREKLFF
DNA: TGTGCCAGCAGTGAAGGCAGGGCACGTGAAAAACTGTTTTTT

J: TRBJ1-6
V: TRBV6-6
D: NA
size: NA
CDR3: CASSQASDSNNSPLHF
DNA: TGTGCCAGCAGTCAGGCCTCGGACAGCAATAATTCACCCCTCCACTTT

J: TRBJ1-1
V: TRBV27
D: NA
size: NA
CDR3: CASTPGMGTEAFF
DNA: TGTGCCAGCACGCCAGGGATGGGGACTGAAGCTTTCTTT

J: TRBJ2-7
V: TRBV20-1
D: NA
size: NA
CDR3: CSLIEQYF
DNA: TGCAGTCTTATCGAGCAGTACTTC

J: TRBJ1-1
V: TRBV19
D: NA
size: NA
CDR3: CASSSYMNTEAFF
DNA: TGTGCCAGTAGCTCGTACATGAACACTGAAGCTTTCTTT

J: TRBJ1-4
V: TRBV21-1
D: NA
size: few
CDR3: CASSWEGPGPNEKLFF
DNA: TGTGCCAGCAGCTGGGAGGGGCCAGGACCCAATGAAAAACTGTTTTTT

J: TRBJ2-2
V: TRBV30
D: TRBD2
size: NA
CDR3: CAWSDPAGVNTGELFF
DNA: TGTGCCTGGAGTGATCCGGCGGGAGTGAACACCGGGGAGCTGTTTTTT

J: TRBJ1-1
V: TRBV6-5
D: NA
size: few
CDR3: CASSYSAGRTEAFF
DNA: TGTGCCAGCAGTTACTCAGCGGGCCGGACTGAAGCTTTCTTT

J: TRBJ2-4
V: TRBV6-6
D: TRBD1
size: NA
CDR3: CASTAPGGTNIQYF
DNA: TGTGCCAGCACCGCCCCAGGGGGTACGAACATTCAGTACTTC

J: TRBJ1-2
V: TRBV25-1
D: NA
size: once
CDR3: CASSEYTGLNYGYTF
DNA: TGTGCCAGCAGTGAATATACGGGATTGAACTATGGCTACACCTTC

J: TRBJ2-6
V: TRBV29-1
D: NA
size: NA
CDR3: CSATHSGANVLTF
DNA: TGCAGCGCTACTCACTCTGGGGCCAACGTCCTGACTTTC

J: TRBJ2-7
V: TRBV5-4
D: TRBD1
size: NA
CDR3: CASSAAPTGGRYEQYF
DNA: TGTGCCAGCAGCGCGGCTCCGACAGGGGGGCGCTACGAGCAGTACTTC

J: TRBJ1-1
V: TRBV7-8
D: TRBD1
size: few
CDR3: CASSLDRGRAAFF
DNA: TGTGCCAGCAGCTTAGACAGGGGGCGTGCAGCTTTCTTT

J: TRBJ1-2
V: TRBV5-1
D: NA
size: NA
CDR3: CASSFSGGSNYGYTF
DNA: TGCGCCAGCAGCTTCTCGGGTGGCTCTAACTATGGCTACACCTTC

J: TRBJ1-5
V: TRBV27
D: NA
size: NA
CDR3: CASSYSTQGSNQPQHF
DNA: TGTGCCAGCAGCTACTCAACCCAGGGGTCCAATCAGCCCCAGCATTTT

J: TRBJ1-6
V: TRBV5-5
D: NA
size: few
CDR3: CASSFPGDNSPLHF
DNA: TGTGCCAGCAGCTTTCCGGGGGATAATTCACCCCTCCACTTT

J: TRBJ2-3
V: TRBV29-1
D: TRBD2
size: NA
CDR3: CSGSGASTDTQYF
DNA: TGCAGCGGGAGCGGGGCAAGCACAGATACGCAGTATTTT

J: TRBJ2-7
V: TRBV11-3
D: NA
size: NA
CDR3: CASSFGSNYEQYF
DNA: TGTGCCAGCAGCTTTGGTTCTAACTACGAGCAGTACTTC

J: TRBJ1-4
V: TRBV30
D: TRBD1
size: few
CDR3: CAWSGLFAGQGEKLFF
DNA: TGTGCCTGGAGTGGTTTATTTGCTGGACAGGGTGAAAAACTGTTTTTT

J: TRBJ1-2
V: TRBV3-1/TRBV3-2
D: NA
size: NA
CDR3: CASGSAGGYGYTF
DNA: TGTGCCAGCGGATCGGCAGGTGGCTATGGCTACACCTTC

J: TRBJ2-7
V: TRBV7-9
D: TRBD2
size: few
CDR3: CASSLGSLTSGSRYNEQYF
DNA: TGTGCCAGCAGCTTAGGTTCTTTGACTAGCGGGAGCCGGTACAACGAGCAGTACTTC

J: TRBJ2-7
V: TRBV2
D: NA
size: few
CDR3: CASAGYDEQYF
DNA: TGTGCCAGCGCAGGGTACGACGAGCAGTACTTC

J: TRBJ1-1
V: TRBV3-1/TRBV3-2
D: TRBD1
size: NA
CDR3: CASRQTGGSTEAFF
DNA: TGTGCCAGCAGGCAAACAGGGGGTAGCACTGAAGCTTTCTTT

J: TRBJ1-2
V: TRBV15
D: NA
size: NA
CDR3: CATSRDQGGYGYTF
DNA: TGTGCCACCAGCAGAGATCAGGGCGGATATGGCTACACCTTC

J: TRBJ1-1
V: TRBV3-1/TRBV3-2
D: NA
size: NA
CDR3: CASGGRMNTEAFF
DNA: TGTGCCAGCGGAGGCCGAATGAACACTGAAGCTTTCTTT

J: TRBJ2-1
V: TRBV14
D: NA
size: NA
CDR3: CASSQERGAEANEQFF
DNA: TGTGCCAGCAGCCAAGAACGGGGAGCGGAAGCCAATGAGCAGTTCTTC

J: TRBJ1-1
V: TRBV6-2/TRBV6-3
D: NA
size: NA
CDR3: CASSYSMGTGKGEAFF
DNA: TGTGCCAGCAGTTACTCGATGGGTACAGGGAAGGGTGAAGCTTTCTTT

J: TRBJ2-5
V: TRBV6-5
D: TRBD2
size: NA
CDR3: CASSYSGTSSQTQYF
DNA: TGTGCCAGCAGTTACTCCGGGACTAGCTCACAGACCCAGTACTTC

J: TRBJ2-5
V: TRBV6-2/TRBV6-3
D: TRBD2
size: NA
CDR3: CASSWTRKETQYF
DNA: TGTGCCAGCAGTTGGACTAGAAAAGAGACCCAGTACTTC

J: TRBJ1-5
V: TRBV19
D: TRBD1
size: NA
CDR3: CASSAGQGDNQPQHF
DNA: TGTGCCAGTAGTGCGGGACAGGGTGACAATCAGCCCCAGCATTTT

J: TRBJ1-6
V: TRBV5-6
D: TRBD1
size: NA
CDR3: CASSLATGPLHF
DNA: TGTGCCAGCAGCTTGGCGACAGGGCCCCTCCACTTT

J: TRBJ2-5
V: TRBV5-4
D: TRBD1
size: NA
CDR3: CASSLWGGQGEETQYF
DNA: TGTGCCAGCAGCTTGTGGGGTGGACAGGGTGAAGAGACCCAGTACTTC

J: TRBJ2-1
V: TRBV6-2/TRBV6-3
D: NA
size: NA
CDR3: CASSPRGGSSYNEQFF
DNA: TGTGCCAGCAGCCCCAGGGGAGGGAGCTCCTACAATGAGCAGTTCTTC

J: TRBJ1-5
V: TRBV28
D: TRBD1
size: NA
CDR3: CASSFGTAGGYQPQHF
DNA: TGTGCCAGCAGTTTCGGGACCGCAGGGGGCTATCAGCCCCAGCATTTT

J: TRBJ2-3
V: TRBV4-3
D: TRBD2
size: NA
CDR3: CASSQDGGRTTDTQYF
DNA: TGCGCCAGCAGCCAAGATGGCGGGAGAACGACAGATACGCAGTATTTT

J: TRBJ2-1
V: TRBV11-3
D: NA
size: NA
CDR3: CASSQDSNIYNEQFF
DNA: TGTGCCAGCAGCCAGGACAGTAATATTTACAATGAGCAGTTCTTC

J: TRBJ2-2
V: TRBV9
D: TRBD2
size: NA
CDR3: CASSLPPGRATGELFF
DNA: TGTGCCAGCAGCCTCCCCCCCGGGAGGGCAACCGGGGAGCTGTTTTTT

J: TRBJ2-5
V: TRBV12-3/TRBV12-4
D: TRBD2
size: NA
CDR3: CASRGTMEETQYF
DNA: TGTGCCAGCAGGGGGACTATGGAGGAGACCCAGTACTTC

J: TRBJ1-3
V: TRBV28
D: NA
size: NA
CDR3: CASSSPSSRTIYF
DNA: TGTGCCAGCAGTTCCCCCTCTTCGCGGACCATATATTTT

J: TRBJ2-1
V: TRBV4-1
D: TRBD2
size: few
CDR3: CASSQMREGLSEQFF
DNA: TGCGCCAGCAGCCAAATGCGGGAGGGCCTATCCGAGCAGTTCTTC

J: TRBJ2-7
V: TRBV4-1
D: TRBD2
size: once
CDR3: CASSQVPPTSGGDEQYF
DNA: TGCGCCAGCAGCCAAGTTCCCCCCACTAGCGGGGGCGACGAGCAGTACTTC

J: TRBJ2-4
V: TRBV12-5
D: TRBD1
size: NA
CDR3: CASGSGGGIQYF
DNA: TGTGCTAGTGGATCAGGGGGCGGCATTCAGTACTTC

J: TRBJ2-1
V: TRBV29-1
D: NA
size: NA
CDR3: CSVGGEGYEQFF
DNA: TGCAGCGTTGGGGGTGAGGGCTATGAGCAGTTCTTC

J: TRBJ2-7
V: TRBV19
D: TRBD2
size: NA
CDR3: CASSRTRGTYEQYF
DNA: TGTGCCAGTAGTAGGACTAGAGGAACCTACGAGCAGTACTTC